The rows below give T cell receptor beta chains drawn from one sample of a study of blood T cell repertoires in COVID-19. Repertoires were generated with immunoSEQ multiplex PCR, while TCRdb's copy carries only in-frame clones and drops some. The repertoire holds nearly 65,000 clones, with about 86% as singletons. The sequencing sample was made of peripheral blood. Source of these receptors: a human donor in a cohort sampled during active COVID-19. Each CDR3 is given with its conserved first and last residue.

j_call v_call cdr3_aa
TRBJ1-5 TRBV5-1 CASSDGHLGNNQPQHF
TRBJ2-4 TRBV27 CASSTREGAKNIQYF
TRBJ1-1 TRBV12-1 CASSFGGAEAFF
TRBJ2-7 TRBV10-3 CAISESQDRGIEQYF
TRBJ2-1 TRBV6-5 CASGWEIYNEQFF
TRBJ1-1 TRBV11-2 CASSADRGHTMNTEAFF
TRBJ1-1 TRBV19 CASSLGTGSTEAFF
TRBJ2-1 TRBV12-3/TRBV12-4 CASSRQYNEQFF
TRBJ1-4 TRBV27 CASRQGPLLFF
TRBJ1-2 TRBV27 CASSFQGDPGGYTF
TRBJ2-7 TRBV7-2 CASSSSLTGFDEQYF
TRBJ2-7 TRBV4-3 CASSQDQTTGQYF
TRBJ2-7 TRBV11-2 CASTSPLEGARAAYEQYF
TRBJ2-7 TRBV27 CASSLKWSSYEQYF
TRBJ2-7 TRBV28 CASSFSGYEQYF
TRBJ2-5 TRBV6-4 CASSVFGSGRWSETQYF
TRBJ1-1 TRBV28 CASSSRDRGAFF
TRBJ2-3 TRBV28 CASSPGLDYRTDTQYF
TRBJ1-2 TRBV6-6 CASSSYGGDYGYTF
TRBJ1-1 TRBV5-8 CASSLGGFDLNTEAFF
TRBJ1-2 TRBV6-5 CASRGLVRSYTF
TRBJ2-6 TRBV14 CASSRGFAGANVLTF
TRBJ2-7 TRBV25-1 CATFDSTYEQYF
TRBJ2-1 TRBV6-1 CASSEVSGGAYNEQFF
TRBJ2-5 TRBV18 CASSPQGGETQYF
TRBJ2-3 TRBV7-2 CASSLVAGGPDTQYF
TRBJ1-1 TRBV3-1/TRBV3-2 CASSQRDRTPNTEAFF
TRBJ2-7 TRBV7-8 CASSLALGQLTYEQYF
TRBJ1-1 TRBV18 CASSLTPPTGGNTEAFF
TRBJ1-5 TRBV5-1 CASSPPGGNQPQHF
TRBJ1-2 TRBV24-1 CATSDPLLQGIQGYTF
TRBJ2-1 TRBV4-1 CASSRAPGLAGGNEQFF
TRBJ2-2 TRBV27 CASSLFSSGGAGELFF
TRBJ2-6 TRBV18 CASSPSAGANVLTF
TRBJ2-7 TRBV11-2 CASSLELAGPVEQYF
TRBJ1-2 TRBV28 CASSPGGYGDYGYTF
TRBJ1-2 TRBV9 CASSEGQSYGYTF
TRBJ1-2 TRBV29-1 CSVPQGAGSGYTF